The 26 T cell receptor beta chains listed next were all sequenced from one sample in a study of T-cell memory formation after mild COVID-19. MiXCR was run by TCRdb on the 5' RACE reads, yielding one entry per CDR3 protein. The profile shows 450,000 to 650,000 distinct CDR3 sequences, roughly 21% of them singletons. The sequenced material came from PBMCs or a T cell subset sorted from them (not recorded which). These receptors came from an adult woman who had mild COVID-19 (a few samples of this study predate the infection). Cell type and time point are not known.

The genes are TRBV5-1 and TRBJ2-5; 14 nucleotides agree with TRBD2. Germline loops: CDR1 SGHRS, CDR2 YFSETQ. The CDR3 has 18 amino acids. J was trimmed by 4 bases and V by 4 bases; bases with no gene match: 12. CDR3 DNA: TGCGCCAGCAGCCGACCCGGGACTAGCGGGAGTAAAGGAGAGACCCAGTACTTC. Protein sequence: CASSRPGTSGSKGETQYF.

This clonotype has only a few counts. J is TRBJ1-1 and V is TRBV12-3 or TRBV12-4; 7 bases map to TRBD1. CDR3 size: 15 residues. Losses at the gene ends were 7 bases for V and 0 bases for J; bases not matched to a gene: 8. The CDR3 nucleotides are TGTGCCAGCATTGTGGGTCAGGGGGTGAACACTGAAGCTTTCTTT. Protein sequence: CASIVGQGVNTEAFF.

This clonotype came up a few times. The rearrangement joins TRBV6-1 to TRBJ2-7; D possibly corresponds to TRBD1 (6 bases). Trimming removed 6 bases at V and 2 bases at J, with 11 bases between. The germline CDR1 and CDR2 sequences are MNHNS and SASEGT. This CDR3 has 13 residues. The DNA for the CDR3 is TGTGCCAGCAGATTAACAGGGACCTACGAGCAGTACTTC. Its translation: CASRLTGTYEQYF.

This clonotype was counted once. V gene TRBV6-5 combines with J gene TRBJ1-1; no firm D call. Deletions cut 0 bases from V and 5 bases from J, with 10 bases between. Germline CDR1 reads MNHEY; CDR2 reads SVGAGI. The length of the CDR3 is 14 residues. This chain's CDR3 is CASSYSTLGTEAFF. CDR3 in DNA: TGTGCCAGCAGTTACTCGACATTGGGTACTGAAGCTTTCTTT.

The V call is TRBV29-1, the J call TRBJ1-2; D call uncertain. V was shortened by 2 bases and J by 7 bases, with 11 bases between the two germline ends. Germline assignment: CDR1 SQVTM and CDR2 ANQGSEA. The CDR3 runs 12 residues. In nucleotides, the CDR3 is TGCAGCGTTGAAACTGGGGTTGGTGGCTACACCTTC. Translation gives CSVETGVGGYTF.

This clonotype turned up a few times. The chain carries TRBV5-1 and TRBJ1-2; 7 positions match TRBD1. V was clipped by 4 bases and J by 6 bases; unmatched bases: 15. Germline CDR1 reads SGHRS; CDR2 reads YFSETQ. CDR3 length equals 16 residues. CDR3 sequence: CASSADGAGQFDGYTF. The CDR3, as DNA: TGCGCCAGCAGCGCTGATGGGGCGGGACAGTTTGATGGCTACACCTTC.

This clonotype was detected a few times. This chain connects TRBV6-4 to TRBJ1-1; tentative D call: TRBD1 (5 bases). The germline V gene has CDR1 MRHNA and CDR2 SNTAGT. Trimming left V 6 bases short and J 5 bases short, with 16 bases between. This CDR3 region has 14 residues. CDR3 DNA: TGTGCCAGCAGGAGACAGTACGGGAGAACTGAAGCTTTCTTT. Its protein is CASRRQYGRTEAFF.

This clonotype was observed many times. The chain recombines TRBV7-6 with TRBJ2-5; 8 bases fit TRBD2. CDR1 SGHVS and CDR2 FNYEAQ come from the germline V gene. Unmatched junction bases numbered 7, after V lost 2 bases and J lost 5 bases. The CDR3 loop spans 15 amino acids. CDR3 in amino acids: CASSLTAGEGETQYF. Written as DNA, the CDR3 is TGTGCCAGCAGCTTAACAGCGGGAGAAGGGGAGACCCAGTACTTC. Supplemented by reference TRBV7-6 and TRBJ2-5, the full variable domain reads GAGVSQSPRYKVTKRGQDVALRCDPISGHVSLYWYRQALGQGPEFLTYFNYEAQQDKSGLPNDRFSAERPEGSISTLTIQRTEQRDSAMYRCASSLTAGEGETQYFGPGTRLLVL.

This chain connects TRBV25-1 to TRBJ2-6; D ambiguous. Trimming took 7 bases from V and 0 from J, leaving 13 bases between them. The CDR3 sequence is 16 residues long. The germline gives CDR1 MGHDK, CDR2 SYGVNS. The DNA of the CDR3 is TGTGCCAGCACCGAGACTCGAATCTCTGGGGCCAACGTCCTGACTTTC. Translating gives CASTETRISGANVLTF.

This clonotype has more than one count but fewer than ten. This rearrangement joins TRBV6-2 or TRBV6-3 to TRBJ2-2; 10 bases map to TRBD1. This CDR3 comprises 15 residues. The germline V gene encodes CDR1 MNHEY and CDR2 SVGEGT. The V gene end was trimmed by 7 bases and the J gene end by 4 bases; junction bases not matched to a gene: 6. The CDR3 coding sequence is TGTGCCAGCACCCGACAGGGGGCGGGCACCGGGGAGCTGTTTTTT. Protein: CASTRQGAGTGELFF.

A few counts support this clonotype. The genes are TRBV25-1 and TRBJ2-5; D is ambiguous. Germline assignment: CDR1 MGHDK and CDR2 SYGVNS. The V gene lost 1 base and the J gene lost 3 bases, with 6 bases spanning the gap. The CDR3 is 13 amino acids. The CDR3 region is CASSEWGKETQYF. DNA for the CDR3: TGTGCCAGCAGTGAATGGGGAAAAGAGACCCAGTACTTC. Full variable domain (remainder filled in from reference TRBV25-1 and TRBJ2-5): EADIYQTPRYLVIGTGKKITLECSQTMGHDKMYWYQQDPGMELHLIHYSYGVNSTEKGDLSSESTVSRIRTEHFPLTLESARPSHTSQYLCASSEWGKETQYFGPGTRLLVL.

This clonotype occurred a few times. This chain joins TRBV20-1 and TRBJ1-4; the match to TRBD1 covers 7 bases. The CDR3 totals 13 residues. Germline loops: CDR1 DFQATT, CDR2 SNEGSKA (reference sequence). J lost 3 bases, V lost 4 bases, and 2 bases had no gene match. CDR3 nucleotide sequence: TGCAGTGCTAACAGGGGTTCTAATGAAAAACTGTTTTTT. It specifies CSANRGSNEKLFF.

The chain recombines TRBV23-1 with TRBJ2-5; no clear D gene. TRBV23-1 is placed among ORFs of uncertain function. V dropped 2 bases and J dropped 7 bases, with 23 bases sitting between them. The CDR3 extends over 17 amino acids. CDR3 nucleotides: TGCGCCAGCAGTCAAGATGCCGCTATGGGAAATCTAGGGACCCAGTACTTC. It is translated as CASSQDAAMGNLGTQYF.

In this sample, this clonotype turned up a few times. The chain combines TRBV24-1 with TRBJ2-7; a weak D match, TRBD2 (6 bases). CDR1 KGHDR and CDR2 SFDVKD come from the germline V gene. The ends were cut back, 4 bases at V and 5 bases at J, with 11 bases in the middle. CDR3 length: 13 amino acids. The CDR3 spells CATSEYGEDEQYF. CDR3 nucleotide sequence: TGTGCCACCAGTGAGTACGGGGAGGACGAGCAGTACTTC.

This clonotype was seen more than once but under ten times. The chain uses TRBV24-1 and TRBJ2-1; the D is unclear. This CDR3 region has 12 residues. Germline assignment: CDR1 KGHDR and CDR2 SFDVKD. V was cut by 1 base and J by 8 bases, with 5 bases left in between. CDR3 DNA: TGTGCCACCAGTGATTTTTGGGATGAGCAGTTCTTC. Protein product: CATSDFWDEQFF.

There are many counts of this clonotype. The V gene is TRBV29-1, the J gene TRBJ2-7; tentatively, D is TRBD1 or TRBD2 (6 bases each). In germline, CDR1 is SQVTM, CDR2 ANQGSEA. This CDR3 has 15 residues. The V gene lost 3 bases and the J gene lost 3 bases, with 18 bases spanning the gap. CDR3 bases: TGCAGCGTTGACTTAAGACTCAGGGGAGGCTACGAGCAGTACTTC. Translated, it gives CSVDLRLRGGYEQYF.

The J gene is TRBJ2-4, the V gene TRBV9; 9 bases match TRBD2. The V segment lost 3 bases and the J segment 5 bases; nucleotides outside the gene matches: 12. Germline CDR1 reads SGDLS; CDR2 reads YYNGEE. The CDR3 is 17 residues long. DNA for the CDR3: TGTGCCAGCAGCGGAAAATCTAGCGGGATAAGGGAAAACATTCAGTACTTC. This translates into CASSGKSSGIRENIQYF.

This clonotype has just a few counts. V is TRBV7-2 and J is TRBJ1-1, with D uncertain. V was shortened by 5 bases and J by 11 bases, with 15 bases between the two germline ends. There are 12 residues in the CDR3. Germline V gene data show CDR1 as SGHTA and CDR2 as FQGNSA. The CDR3 is CASSPYLRGAFF. As DNA, the CDR3 is TGTGCCAGCAGCCCCTACCTACGGGGTGCTTTCTTT.

The table lists this clonotype with a few counts. The V and J genes are TRBV6-5 and TRBJ2-5; TRBD2 agrees at 12 bases. Germline V lookup: CDR1 MNHEY, CDR2 SVGAGI. The ends lost 6 bases at V and 5 bases at J; junction bases unmatched: 10. The CDR3 runs 16 residues. The CDR3 DNA is TGTGCCAGCAGGATAGCTAGCGGGGGGGCTCCGGAGACCCAGTACTTC. As protein: CASRIASGGAPETQYF.

This clonotype was found a few times. V usage is TRBV20-1 and J usage is TRBJ1-2; tentatively, D is TRBD1 (5 bases). There are 13 residues in the CDR3. V lost 3 bases to trimming and J lost 4 bases, with 12 bases between them. CDR1 and CDR2 from the germline V gene are DFQATT and SNEGSKA (reference sequence). The CDR3, as DNA: TGCAGTGCTAGTTTCGGGGGAGCCTATGGCTACACCTTC. Residues: CSASFGGAYGYTF.

This clonotype was counted a few times. The chain uses TRBV24-1 and TRBJ2-7, with D perhaps being TRBD1 or TRBD2 (5 bases each). Germline loops: CDR1 KGHDR, CDR2 SFDVKD. Trimming cost V 2 bases and J 3 bases, with 13 bases left between them. CDR3 length: 15 amino acids. CDR3 in amino acids: CATSDSTGRFYEQYF. In DNA, the CDR3 is TGTGCCACCAGTGATTCTACGGGACGCTTCTACGAGCAGTACTTC.

In this sample, this clonotype turned up a few times. V usage is TRBV13 and J usage is TRBJ2-7; 9 nucleotides line up with TRBD2. V dropped 5 bases and J dropped 6; count of bases not matched to a gene: 11. Per the germline V gene, CDR1 is PRHDT and CDR2 is FYEKMQ (reference sequence). This CDR3 is built from 15 residues. CDR3 in DNA: TGTGCCAGCAGCCCAACGCCGGGACTAGCTGCCGAGCAGTACTTC. This translates into CASSPTPGLAAEQYF. Full variable domain (outside the CDR3, taken from reference TRBV13 and TRBJ2-7): AAGVIQSPRHLIKEKRETATLKCYPIPRHDTVYWYQQGPGQDPQFLISFYEKMQSDKGSIPDRFSAQQFSDYHSELNMSSLELGDSALYFCASSPTPGLAAEQYFGPGTRLTVT.

This clonotype was detected only a few times. This chain links TRBV20-1 with TRBJ2-1, with D tentatively TRBD2 (5 bases). This CDR3 is built from 12 residues. Trimming stripped 3 bases from V and 7 bases from J, with 10 bases between. The germline V gene encodes CDR1 DFQATT and CDR2 SNEGSKA (reference sequence). CDR3: CSASRWENEQFF. CDR3 DNA: TGCAGTGCTAGTCGATGGGAGAATGAGCAGTTCTTC.

This clonotype was recorded many times. This chain connects TRBV4-1 to TRBJ2-1; D possibly uses TRBD1 or TRBD2 (6 bases each). CDR3 length equals 15 residues. Trimming stripped 2 bases from V and 8 bases from J, with 16 bases between. Germline V gene lookup returns CDR1 MGHRA and CDR2 YSYEKL. This CDR3 is CASSQKRGAYDEQFF. The CDR3 nucleotides read TGCGCCAGCAGCCAAAAAAGGGGGGCGTATGATGAGCAGTTCTTC.

This clonotype was counted between two and nine times. The V call is TRBV7-2, the J call TRBJ2-1; perhaps TRBD1 as D (7 bases). CDR3 length: 18 residues. Germline V CDR1 and CDR2: SGHTA, FQGNSA. Trimming shortened V by 1 base and J by 9 bases, and 25 bases separated the two germline ends. CDR3 coding DNA: TGTGCCAGCAGCTTAGTGCCTGGCGGCGGAGGGGGCTGGGGTGAGCAGTTCTTC. This encodes CASSLVPGGGGGWGEQFF.

This clonotype was seen repeatedly, ten times or more. The chain combines TRBV12-3 or TRBV12-4 with TRBJ2-7; 12 positions match TRBD2. The CDR3 is 15 amino acids. V was pared by 5 bases and J by 1 base, with 3 bases of the junction left unmatched. The CDR3 reads CASSVGLAGSYEQYF. The DNA of the CDR3 is TGTGCCAGCAGTGTGGGACTAGCGGGTTCCTACGAGCAGTACTTC.